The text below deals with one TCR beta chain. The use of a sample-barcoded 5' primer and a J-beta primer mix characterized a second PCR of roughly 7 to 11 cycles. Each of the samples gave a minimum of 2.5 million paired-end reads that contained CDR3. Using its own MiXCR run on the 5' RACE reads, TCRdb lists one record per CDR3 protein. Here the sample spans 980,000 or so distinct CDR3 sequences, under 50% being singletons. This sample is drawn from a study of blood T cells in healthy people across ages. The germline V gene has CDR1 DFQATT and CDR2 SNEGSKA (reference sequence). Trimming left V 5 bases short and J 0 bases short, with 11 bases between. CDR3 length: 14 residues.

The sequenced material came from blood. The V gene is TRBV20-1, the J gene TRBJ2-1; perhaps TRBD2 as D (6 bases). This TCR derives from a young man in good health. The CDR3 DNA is TGCAGTGCTCTGACGGAGGGCTCCTACAATGAGCAGTTCTTC. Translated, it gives CSALTEGSYNEQFF.